This is a list of T cell receptor beta chains from one sample in a study of blood T cells in healthy people across ages. TCRdb called the 5' RACE reads again in MiXCR, with one record for every CDR3 protein. This sample carries roughly 800,000 distinct CDR3 sequences, 55% to 70% of them seen once, and the ten largest clones take about 20%. Sequences were obtained from blood. The receptors come from a man aged 25 to 40 in good health. Both conserved end residues are part of each CDR3.

j_gene: TRBJ2-3; v_gene: TRBV6-5; CDR3aa: CASSSRGTATSTDTQYF
j_gene: -; v_gene: TRBV6-4; CDR3aa: CASYRVSLEQYF
j_gene: TRBJ1-5; v_gene: TRBV4-1; CDR3aa: CASSQDGGLSNQPQHF
j_gene: TRBJ2-7; v_gene: TRBV7-8; CDR3aa: CASSIRTSGRNYEQYF
j_gene: TRBJ2-3; v_gene: TRBV12-3/TRBV12-4; CDR3aa: CASRVGGADTQYF
j_gene: TRBJ2-5; v_gene: TRBV6-5; CDR3aa: CASSYLETQYF
j_gene: -; v_gene: TRBV28; CDR3aa: CASSFGLGTGVYEQYF
j_gene: TRBJ2-1; v_gene: TRBV7-2; CDR3aa: CASSSSSETGLQFF
j_gene: TRBJ2-2; v_gene: TRBV7-2; CDR3aa: CASSPGDVRRVGELFF
j_gene: TRBJ2-3; v_gene: TRBV20-1; CDR3aa: CSASSPSVDTQYF
j_gene: TRBJ1-1; v_gene: TRBV7-9; CDR3aa: CASSPAVVEAFF
j_gene: TRBJ2-1; v_gene: TRBV4-1; CDR3aa: CASSQEWGAVGNEQFF
j_gene: TRBJ2-3; v_gene: TRBV7-2; CDR3aa: CASSPSSPSTDTQYF
j_gene: TRBJ1-1; v_gene: TRBV3-1; CDR3aa: CASSPGPTEAFF
j_gene: TRBJ1-6; v_gene: TRBV20-1; CDR3aa: CTGDRVLLYNSPLHF
j_gene: TRBJ1-5; v_gene: TRBV6-2/TRBV6-3; CDR3aa: CASNRALGNQPQHF
j_gene: TRBJ2-5; v_gene: TRBV5-1; CDR3aa: CASSLGQGRETQYF
j_gene: TRBJ2-3; v_gene: TRBV29-1; CDR3aa: CSVEVLGTDTQYF
j_gene: TRBJ1-4; v_gene: TRBV4-3; CDR3aa: CASSPMFQGLGHEKLFF
j_gene: TRBJ2-1; v_gene: TRBV27; CDR3aa: CAGSLRGSLGNEQFF
j_gene: TRBJ2-5; v_gene: TRBV7-9; CDR3aa: CASSSLAGIAPGIQETQYF
j_gene: TRBJ2-1; v_gene: TRBV5-1; CDR3aa: CASSLGTFYNEQFF
j_gene: -; v_gene: TRBV24-1; CDR3aa: CATSDSVLDEQYF
j_gene: TRBJ2-4; v_gene: TRBV4-3; CDR3aa: CASRQHLDGQGSNIQYF
j_gene: TRBJ1-1; v_gene: TRBV6-5; CDR3aa: CASKAAMRAFF
j_gene: TRBJ1-1; v_gene: TRBV29-1; CDR3aa: CSAVRGNSMNTEAFF
j_gene: TRBJ2-7; v_gene: TRBV6-5; CDR3aa: CASSYRGGDRNYEQYF
j_gene: TRBJ1-1; v_gene: TRBV29-1; CDR3aa: CSVWQGGTEAFF
j_gene: TRBJ2-5; v_gene: TRBV6-6; CDR3aa: CATEKDGLSYF
j_gene: TRBJ2-3; v_gene: TRBV20-1; CDR3aa: CSAREFLSGGRTDTQYF
j_gene: TRBJ2-7; v_gene: TRBV4-1; CDR3aa: CASSQAQIAGGLSYEQYF
j_gene: TRBJ1-1; v_gene: TRBV6-1; CDR3aa: CASRDPPNTEAFF
j_gene: TRBJ1-5; v_gene: TRBV30; CDR3aa: CAWSRTAGQPQHF
j_gene: TRBJ1-5; v_gene: TRBV20-1; CDR3aa: CSARSGRDPNRPQHF
j_gene: TRBJ2-5; v_gene: TRBV4-2; CDR3aa: CASSSGALAGETQYF
j_gene: TRBJ2-5; v_gene: TRBV7-9; CDR3aa: CASRRGQGETQYF
j_gene: TRBJ2-5; v_gene: TRBV27; CDR3aa: CASSSRGHQETQYF
j_gene: TRBJ2-7; v_gene: TRBV28; CDR3aa: CASSPLKGVYEQYF
j_gene: TRBJ1-2; v_gene: TRBV20-1; CDR3aa: CSARRGGSGHTF
j_gene: TRBJ2-1; v_gene: TRBV4-1; CDR3aa: CASSPTSGRSYNEQFF
j_gene: TRBJ2-2; v_gene: TRBV7-2; CDR3aa: CASRPGRGNTGELFF
j_gene: TRBJ2-3; v_gene: TRBV5-6; CDR3aa: CASSPGLEVDTQYF
j_gene: TRBJ2-1; v_gene: TRBV12-3/TRBV12-4; CDR3aa: CASNSRDRGNEQFF
j_gene: TRBJ2-3; v_gene: TRBV10-3; CDR3aa: CAISDREDTDTQYF
j_gene: TRBJ1-4; v_gene: TRBV7-9; CDR3aa: CASSLAEGETNEKLFF
j_gene: TRBJ1-2; v_gene: TRBV5-1; CDR3aa: CASSLSTSQNDYGYTF
j_gene: TRBJ2-7; v_gene: TRBV4-3; CDR3aa: CASSQEPASYEQYF
j_gene: TRBJ2-3; v_gene: TRBV29-1; CDR3aa: CSGYRGGTDTQYF
j_gene: TRBJ2-3; v_gene: TRBV10-3; CDR3aa: CATRGGGNSDTQYF
j_gene: TRBJ2-1; v_gene: TRBV20-1; CDR3aa: CSAMLSSSVEFF